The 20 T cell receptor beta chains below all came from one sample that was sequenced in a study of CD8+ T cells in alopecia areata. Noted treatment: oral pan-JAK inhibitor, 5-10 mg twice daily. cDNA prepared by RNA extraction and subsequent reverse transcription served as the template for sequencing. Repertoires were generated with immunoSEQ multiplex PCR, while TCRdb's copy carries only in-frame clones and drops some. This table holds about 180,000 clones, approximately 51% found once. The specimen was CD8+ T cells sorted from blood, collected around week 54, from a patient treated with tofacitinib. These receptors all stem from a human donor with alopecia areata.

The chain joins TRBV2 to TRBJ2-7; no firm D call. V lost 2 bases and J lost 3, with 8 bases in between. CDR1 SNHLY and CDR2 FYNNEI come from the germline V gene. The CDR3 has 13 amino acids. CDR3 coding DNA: TGTGCCAGCAGTGAAAGAGATGGCTACGAGCAGTACTTC. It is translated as CASSERDGYEQYF.

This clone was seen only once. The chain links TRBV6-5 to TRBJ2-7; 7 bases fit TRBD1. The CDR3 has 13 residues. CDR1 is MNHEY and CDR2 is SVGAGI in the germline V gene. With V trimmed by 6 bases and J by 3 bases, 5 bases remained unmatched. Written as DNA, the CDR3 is TGTGCCAGCAGCTCCAGGGGGAGCTACGAGCAGTACTTC. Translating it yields CASSSRGSYEQYF.

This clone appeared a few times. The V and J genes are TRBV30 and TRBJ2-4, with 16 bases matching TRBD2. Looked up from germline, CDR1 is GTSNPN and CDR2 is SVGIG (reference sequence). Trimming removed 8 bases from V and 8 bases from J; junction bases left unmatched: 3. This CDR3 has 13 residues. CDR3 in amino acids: CAGTSGGAYIQYF. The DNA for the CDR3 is TGTGCCGGGACTAGCGGGGGGGCGTACATTCAGTACTTC.

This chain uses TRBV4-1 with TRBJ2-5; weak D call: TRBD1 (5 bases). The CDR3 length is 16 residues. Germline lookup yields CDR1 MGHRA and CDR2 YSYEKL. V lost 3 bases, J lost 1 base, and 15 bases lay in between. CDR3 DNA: TGCGCCAGCAGCCACCTCCTGGACAATCCCCAAGAGACCCAGTACTTC. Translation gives CASSHLLDNPQETQYF.

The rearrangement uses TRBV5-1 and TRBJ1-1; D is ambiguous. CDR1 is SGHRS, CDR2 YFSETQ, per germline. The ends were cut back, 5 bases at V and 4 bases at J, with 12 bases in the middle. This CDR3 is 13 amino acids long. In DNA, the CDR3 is TGCGCCAGCAGAACGTGGGGAGGCACTGAAGCTTTCTTT. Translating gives CASRTWGGTEAFF.

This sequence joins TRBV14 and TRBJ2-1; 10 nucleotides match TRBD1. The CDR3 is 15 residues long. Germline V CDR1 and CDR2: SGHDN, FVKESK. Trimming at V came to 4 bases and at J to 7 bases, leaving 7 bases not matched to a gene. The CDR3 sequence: CASSPIGQGGNEQFF. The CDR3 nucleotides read TGTGCCAGCAGCCCCATTGGACAGGGGGGTAATGAGCAGTTCTTC.

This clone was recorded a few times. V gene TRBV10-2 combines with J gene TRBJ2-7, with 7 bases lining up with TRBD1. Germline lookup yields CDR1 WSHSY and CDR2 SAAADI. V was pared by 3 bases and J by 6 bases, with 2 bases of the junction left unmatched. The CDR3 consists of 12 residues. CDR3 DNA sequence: TGCGCCAGCAGTGATGACAGGGCCGAGCAGTACTTC. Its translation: CASSDDRAEQYF.

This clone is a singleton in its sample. DNA of the CDR3: TGTGCCAGCAGCGTACAGGGCGGTAACTATGGCTACACCTTC. This gives the protein CASSVQGGNYGYTF. The chain carries TRBV9 and TRBJ1-2; D may be TRBD1 (5 bases). This CDR3 region has 14 residues. Germline assignment: CDR1 SGDLS and CDR2 YYNGEE. V lost 1 base to trimming and J lost 1 base, with 8 bases between them.

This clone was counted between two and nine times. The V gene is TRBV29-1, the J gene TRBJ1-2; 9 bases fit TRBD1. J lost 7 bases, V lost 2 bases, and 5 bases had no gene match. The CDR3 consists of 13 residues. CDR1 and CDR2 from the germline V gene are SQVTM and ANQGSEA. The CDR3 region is CSVEPRDRAGYTF. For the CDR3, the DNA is TGCAGCGTTGAACCTAGGGACAGGGCTGGCTACACCTTC.

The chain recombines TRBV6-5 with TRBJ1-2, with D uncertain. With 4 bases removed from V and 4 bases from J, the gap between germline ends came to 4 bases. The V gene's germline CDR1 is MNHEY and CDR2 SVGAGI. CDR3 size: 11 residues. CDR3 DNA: TGTGCCAGCAGTTCCATCTATGGCTACACCTTC. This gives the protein CASSSIYGYTF.

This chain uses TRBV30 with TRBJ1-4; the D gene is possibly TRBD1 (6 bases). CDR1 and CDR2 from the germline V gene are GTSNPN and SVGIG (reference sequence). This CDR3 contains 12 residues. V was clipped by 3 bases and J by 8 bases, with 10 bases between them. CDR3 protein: CAWSPGGEKLFF. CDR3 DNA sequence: TGTGCCTGGAGCCCCGGGGGCGAAAAACTGTTTTTT. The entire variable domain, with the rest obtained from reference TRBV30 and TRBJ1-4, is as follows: SQTIHQWPATLVQPVGSPLSLECTVEGTSNPNLYWYRQAAGRGLQLLFYSVGIGQISSEVPQNLSASRPQDRQFILSSKKLLLSDSGFYLCAWSPGGEKLFFGSGTQLSVL.

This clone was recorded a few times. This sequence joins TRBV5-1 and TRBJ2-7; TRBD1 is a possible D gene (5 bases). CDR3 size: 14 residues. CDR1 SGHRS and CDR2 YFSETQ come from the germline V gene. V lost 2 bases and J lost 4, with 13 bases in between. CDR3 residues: CASSFIPGRYEQYF. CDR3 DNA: TGCGCCAGCAGCTTCATTCCAGGGCGGTACGAGCAGTACTTC. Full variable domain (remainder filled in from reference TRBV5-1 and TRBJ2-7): KAGVTQTPRYLIKTRGQQVTLSCSPISGHRSVSWYQQTPGQGLQFLFEYFSETQRNKGNFPGRFSGRQFSNSRSEMNVSTLELGDSALYLCASSFIPGRYEQYFGPGTRLTVT.

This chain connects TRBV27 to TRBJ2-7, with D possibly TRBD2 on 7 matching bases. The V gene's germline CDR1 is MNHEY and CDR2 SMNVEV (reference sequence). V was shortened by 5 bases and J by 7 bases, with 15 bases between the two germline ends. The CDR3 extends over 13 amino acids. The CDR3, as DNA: TGTGCCAGCAGTCCCCTGGGAGGGGGGGAGCAGTACTTC. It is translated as CASSPLGGGEQYF.

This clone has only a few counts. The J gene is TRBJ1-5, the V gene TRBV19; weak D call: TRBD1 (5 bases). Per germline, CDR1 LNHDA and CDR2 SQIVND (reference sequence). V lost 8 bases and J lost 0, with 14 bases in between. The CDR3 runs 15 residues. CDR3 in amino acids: CASRPGGSSNQPQHF. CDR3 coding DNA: TGTGCCAGTCGGCCCGGGGGGAGTAGCAATCAGCCCCAGCATTTT.

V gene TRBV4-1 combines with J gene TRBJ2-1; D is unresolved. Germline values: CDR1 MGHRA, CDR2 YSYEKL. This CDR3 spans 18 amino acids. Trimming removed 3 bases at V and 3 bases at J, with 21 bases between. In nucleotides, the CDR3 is TGCGCCAGCAGCCAGTCACCCCGCTATGGGCCCCACTACAATGAGCAGTTCTTC. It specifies CASSQSPRYGPHYNEQFF.

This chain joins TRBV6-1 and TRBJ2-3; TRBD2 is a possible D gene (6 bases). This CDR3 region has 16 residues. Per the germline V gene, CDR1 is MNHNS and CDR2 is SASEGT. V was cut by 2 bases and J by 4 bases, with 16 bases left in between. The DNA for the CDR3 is TGTGCCAGCAGTGAATGGGTCCAGGAGGGCGCAGATACGCAGTATTTT. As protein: CASSEWVQEGADTQYF.

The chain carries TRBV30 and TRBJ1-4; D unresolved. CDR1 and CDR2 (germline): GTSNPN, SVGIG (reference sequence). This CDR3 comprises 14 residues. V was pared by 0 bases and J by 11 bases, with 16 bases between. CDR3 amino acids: CAWSVPVVAVKLFF. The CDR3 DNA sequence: TGTGCCTGGAGTGTACCTGTTGTGGCAGTCAAACTGTTTTTT.

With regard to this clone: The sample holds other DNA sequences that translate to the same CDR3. For the CDR3, the DNA is TGTGCCAGCAGCTTAGGGGCCGATTACGAGCAGTACTTC. Translated, it gives CASSLGADYEQYF. This chain joins TRBV7-9 and TRBJ2-7; D remains unclear. CDR3 length equals 13 residues. Per the germline V gene, CDR1 is SEHNR and CDR2 is FQNEAQ (reference sequence). V lost 1 base, J lost 4 bases, and 8 bases lay in between.

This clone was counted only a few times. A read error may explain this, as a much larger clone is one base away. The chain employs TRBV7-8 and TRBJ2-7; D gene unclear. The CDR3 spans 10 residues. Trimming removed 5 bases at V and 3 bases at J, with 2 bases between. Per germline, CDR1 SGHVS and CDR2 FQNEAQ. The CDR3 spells CASSDYEQYF. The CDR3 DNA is TGTGCCAGCAGCGACTACGAGCAGTACTTC. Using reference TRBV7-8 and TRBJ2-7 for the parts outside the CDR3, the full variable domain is GAGVSQSPRYKVAKRGQDVALRCDPISGHVSLFWYQQALGQGPEFLTYFQNEAQLDKSGLPSDRFFAERPEGSVSTLKIQRTQQEDSAVYLCASSDYEQYFGPGTRLTVT.

CDR3 in amino acids: CASSVTGPDTQYF. CDR3 DNA sequence: TGTGCCAGCAGCGTGACAGGGCCAGATACGCAGTATTTT. J is TRBJ2-3 and V is TRBV5-6; 7 bases align to TRBD1. Looked up from germline, CDR1 is SGHDT and CDR2 is YYEEEE. The ends lost 4 bases at V and 4 bases at J; junction bases unmatched: 3. This CDR3 is built from 13 residues. Variable domain in full (rest from reference TRBV5-6 and TRBJ2-3): DAGVTQSPTHLIKTRGQQVTLRCSPKSGHDTVSWYQQALGQGPQFIFQYYEEEERQRGNFPDRFSGHQFPNYSSELNVNALLLGDSALYLCASSVTGPDTQYFGPGTRLTVL.